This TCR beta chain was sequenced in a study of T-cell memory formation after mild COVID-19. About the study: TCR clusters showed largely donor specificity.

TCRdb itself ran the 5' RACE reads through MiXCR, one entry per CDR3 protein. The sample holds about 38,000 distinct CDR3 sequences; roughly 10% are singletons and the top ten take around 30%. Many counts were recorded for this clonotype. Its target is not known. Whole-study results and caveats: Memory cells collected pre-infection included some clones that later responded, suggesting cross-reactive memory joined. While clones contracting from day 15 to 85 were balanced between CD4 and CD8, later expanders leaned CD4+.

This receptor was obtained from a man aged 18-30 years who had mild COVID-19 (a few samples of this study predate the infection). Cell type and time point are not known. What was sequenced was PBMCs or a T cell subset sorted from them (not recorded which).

The CDR3 bases are TGCGCCACCTCCCCCTCCGGGGGTATGAACACTGAAGCTTTCTTT. It is translated as CATSPSGGMNTEAFF. The chain combines TRBV5-1 with TRBJ1-1; perhaps TRBD1 as D (5 bases). The CDR3 runs to 15 residues. V dropped 9 bases and J dropped 0 bases, with 18 bases sitting between them. CDR1 SGHRS and CDR2 YFSETQ come from the germline V gene. Full variable domain (outside the CDR3, taken from reference TRBV5-1 and TRBJ1-1): KAGVTQTPRYLIKTRGQQVTLSCSPISGHRSVSWYQQTPGQGLQFLFEYFSETQRNKGNFPGRFSGRQFSNSRSEMNVSTLELGDSALYLCATSPSGGMNTEAFFGQGTRLTVV.